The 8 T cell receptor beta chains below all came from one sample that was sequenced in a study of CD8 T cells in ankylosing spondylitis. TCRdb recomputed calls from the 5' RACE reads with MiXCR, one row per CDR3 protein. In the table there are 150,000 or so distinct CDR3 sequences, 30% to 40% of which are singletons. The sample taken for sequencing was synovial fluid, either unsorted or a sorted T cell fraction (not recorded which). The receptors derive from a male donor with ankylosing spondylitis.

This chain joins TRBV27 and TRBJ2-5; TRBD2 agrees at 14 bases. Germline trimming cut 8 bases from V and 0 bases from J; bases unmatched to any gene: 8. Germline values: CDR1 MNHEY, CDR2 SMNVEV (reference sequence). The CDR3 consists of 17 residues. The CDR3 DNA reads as TGTGCCAGCGGTCCCCGACTAGCGGGAGGGTACCAAGAGACCCAGTACTTC. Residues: CASGPRLAGGYQETQYF.

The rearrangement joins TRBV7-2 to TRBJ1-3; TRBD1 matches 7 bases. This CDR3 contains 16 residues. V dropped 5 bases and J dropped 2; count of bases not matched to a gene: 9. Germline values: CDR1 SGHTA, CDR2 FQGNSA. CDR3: CASSGRQGLPGNTIYF. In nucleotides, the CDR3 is TGTGCCAGCAGCGGACGACAGGGTCTACCTGGAAACACCATATATTTT.

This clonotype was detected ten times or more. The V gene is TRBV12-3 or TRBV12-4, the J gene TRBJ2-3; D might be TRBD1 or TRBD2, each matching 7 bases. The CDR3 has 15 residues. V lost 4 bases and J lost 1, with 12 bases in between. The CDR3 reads CASSYRGGGTDTQYF. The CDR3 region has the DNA TGTGCCAGCAGTTACAGGGGAGGGGGCACAGATACGCAGTATTTT.

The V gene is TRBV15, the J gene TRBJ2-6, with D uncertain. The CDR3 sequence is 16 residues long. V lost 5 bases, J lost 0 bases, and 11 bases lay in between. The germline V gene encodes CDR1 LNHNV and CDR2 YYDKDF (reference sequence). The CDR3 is CATSARIASGANVLTF. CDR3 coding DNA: TGTGCCACCAGCGCTCGGATCGCCTCTGGGGCCAACGTCCTGACTTTC.

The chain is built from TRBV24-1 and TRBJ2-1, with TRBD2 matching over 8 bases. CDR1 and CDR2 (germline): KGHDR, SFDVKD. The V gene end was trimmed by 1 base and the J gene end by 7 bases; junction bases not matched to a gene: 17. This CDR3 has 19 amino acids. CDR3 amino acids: CATSDLRPGGAGVRNEQFF. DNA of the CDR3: TGTGCCACCAGTGATTTACGTCCCGGGGGAGCGGGAGTCCGGAATGAGCAGTTCTTC.

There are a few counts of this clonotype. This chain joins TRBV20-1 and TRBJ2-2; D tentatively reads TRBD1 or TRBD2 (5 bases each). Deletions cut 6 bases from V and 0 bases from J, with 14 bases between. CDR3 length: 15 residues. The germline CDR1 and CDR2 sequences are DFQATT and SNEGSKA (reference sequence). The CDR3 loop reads CSATKGTANTGELFF. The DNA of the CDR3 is TGCAGTGCGACGAAAGGGACGGCGAACACCGGGGAGCTGTTTTTT.

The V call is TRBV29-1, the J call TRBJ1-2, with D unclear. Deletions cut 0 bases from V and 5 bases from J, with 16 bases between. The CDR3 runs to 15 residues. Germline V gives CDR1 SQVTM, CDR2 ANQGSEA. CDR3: CSVEDLSKIGYGYTF. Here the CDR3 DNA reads TGCAGCGTTGAAGATCTTTCCAAAATCGGGTATGGCTACACCTTC.

CDR3 amino acids: CASSSGAFGNQPQHF. The CDR3 DNA reads TGTGCCAGCAGCTCAGGGGCTTTCGGCAATCAGCCCCAGCATTTT. The chain links TRBV7-2 to TRBJ1-5; tentative D call: TRBD1 (6 bases). The CDR3 length is 15 residues. Germline CDR1 is SGHTA and CDR2 is FQGNSA. The V gene lost 4 bases and the J gene lost 2 bases, with 12 bases spanning the gap.